These T cell receptor beta chains were read from a single sample in a study of T cell responses to AZD1222 COVID-19 vaccine. Clones were sequenced by immunoSEQ multiplex PCR, and TCRdb holds only the in-frame ones, with some missing. Of some 120,000 clones listed, almost 95% are singletons. The sample in question was peripheral blood, obtained 28 days after the second AZD1222 dose. Every receptor here comes from an adult who received the AZD1222 COVID-19 vaccine. CDR3s include the opening cysteine and the closing phenylalanine or tryptophan. The D gene is left open where the match is weak. Expanded clones get a size class; other rows say once, few or many, or leave the size out.

TRBJ2-1 . . TRBV5-4 TGTGCCAGCAGCCTAAGCAATGAGCAGTTCTTC CASSLSNEQFF
TRBJ2-1 . . TRBV5-1 TGCGCCAGCAGCCTAAGCCGACAGGAGTACAATGAGCAGTTCTTC CASSLSRQEYNEQFF
TRBJ1-1 . . TRBV28 TGTGCCAGCAGACCGGGCCCCCGGGATACTGAAGCTTTCTTT CASRPGPRDTEAFF
TRBJ2-5 . . TRBV5-1 TGCGCCAGCCGGATCGGGACCCGAATACAAGAGACCCAGTACTTC CASRIGTRIQETQYF
TRBJ1-5 . . TRBV11-2 TGTGCCAGCAGCCCATTTACGGGGATTAGCAATCAGCCCCAGCATTTT CASSPFTGISNQPQHF
TRBJ1-3 . TRBD1 TRBV4-1 TGCGCCAGCAGCCAAGACAGGGACAGGTCGAGCTCTGGAAACACCATATATTTT CASSQDRDRSSSGNTIYF
TRBJ2-3 . . TRBV10-3 TGTGCCATCAATCTCAACGGGATCACAGATACGCAGTATTTT CAINLNGITDTQYF
TRBJ2-7 . . TRBV27 TGTGCCAGCAGTTTGGAGGAGGCTTCAGGGCAGTACTTC CASSLEEASGQYF
TRBJ2-7 . . TRBV28 TGTGCCACCAACGGGCCATCCAACGAGCAGTACTTC CATNGPSNEQYF
TRBJ2-1 . . TRBV9 TGTGCCAGCAGCGTAGTCGGTAGCGGTTCCTACAATGAGCAGTTCTTC CASSVVGSGSYNEQFF
TRBJ2-5 . . TRBV28 TGTGCCAGCAGTTTCCACAGGGAAGAGACCCAGTACTTC CASSFHREETQYF
TRBJ1-1 . TRBD1 TRBV28 TGTGCCAGCAGTCTACAGGGGGCGCGGAACACTGAAGCTTTCTTT CASSLQGARNTEAFF
TRBJ1-1 . . TRBV30 TGTGCCTGGAGTGTTACGTTGAACACTGAAGCTTTCTTT CAWSVTLNTEAFF
TRBJ2-7 once TRBD2 TRBV30 TGTGCCTGGAGTGAGCGGGAGGTTGCCGAGCAGTACTTC CAWSEREVAEQYF
TRBJ2-3 . TRBD1 TRBV5-4 TGTGCCAGCAGCTTAAGGGACAGGGGGCCAGATACGCAGTATTTT CASSLRDRGPDTQYF
TRBJ2-2 . . TRBV12-5 TGTGCTAGTGCCCTTAAAGGGGTGAGCACCGGGGAGCTGTTTTTT CASALKGVSTGELFF
TRBJ2-7 . TRBD1 TRBV5-6 TGTGCCAGCAGGTTGACAGGGAGCTACGAGCAGTACTTC CASRLTGSYEQYF
TRBJ2-2 . . TRBV24-1 TGTGCCACCGAAGGGGCCAACACCGGGGAGCTGTTTTTT CATEGANTGELFF
TRBJ1-4 . . TRBV6-1 TGTGCCAGCAGTGCAGGGGTGGGAGGGACTAATGAAAAACTGTTTTTT CASSAGVGGTNEKLFF
TRBJ2-5 once TRBD2 TRBV7-3 TGTGCCAGCAGCCGGACTAGCGGGATACAAGAGACCCAGTACTTC CASSRTSGIQETQYF
TRBJ1-1 . . TRBV4-2 TGTGCCAGCAGCCAAGGGGTGACAGAAGCTTTCTTT CASSQGVTEAFF
TRBJ2-1 . . TRBV5-6 TGTGCCAGCAGCTTTTTCAATGAGCAGTTCTTC CASSFFNEQFF
TRBJ1-1 . . TRBV6-4 TGTGCCAGCAGAGACCACCGAGAAGCTTTCTTT CASRDHREAFF
TRBJ1-1 . TRBD1 TRBV5-8 TGTGCCAGCAGCTTGAGTGGGACAGGGGGAGAAGCTTTCTTT CASSLSGTGGEAFF
TRBJ2-1 . . TRBV7-2 TGTGCCAGCAGCTTGACTTATGAGCAGTTCTTC CASSLTYEQFF
TRBJ1-2 . . TRBV9 TGTGCCAGCAGCGTCTTCGGGGCAAAGAATGGCTACACCTTC CASSVFGAKNGYTF
TRBJ2-1 . . TRBV24-1 TGTGCCACCATCGGAGGGGCGGACAATGAGCAGTTCTTC CATIGGADNEQFF
TRBJ1-1 . . TRBV28 TGTGCCAGCAGTTTGGGCACTGAAGCTTTCTTT CASSLGTEAFF
TRBJ1-2 . . TRBV19 TGTGCCAGTAGTATCCAGGGCCCCAACTATGGCTACACCTTC CASSIQGPNYGYTF
TRBJ2-7 . . TRBV2 TGTGCCAGCAGGACAGATAGCGGCTCCTACGAGCAGTACTTC CASRTDSGSYEQYF
TRBJ1-2 . TRBD1 TRBV2 TGTGCCAGCAGTGAAGGGTCAGGGGGCGGCTACACCTTC CASSEGSGGGYTF
TRBJ2-2 . TRBD2 TRBV28 TGTGCCAGCAGTCCATCGACTAGCGGGAGAGCAATGACCGGGGAGCTGTTTTTT CASSPSTSGRAMTGELFF
TRBJ2-1 . . TRBV5-4 TGTGCCAGCAGCTACGCGGACACCCCACCCCGTGAGTTCTTC CASSYADTPPREFF
TRBJ2-7 . . TRBV7-3 TGTGCCAGCAGCTTAAGTCCGGGCTCACCCTACGAGCAGTACTTC CASSLSPGSPYEQYF
TRBJ2-3 . TRBD1 TRBV19 TGTGCCAGTAGTATAGGACAGGGGATCGCAGATACGCAGTATTTT CASSIGQGIADTQYF
TRBJ1-4 . . TRBV5-4 TGTGCCAGCAGCACCTCAGACATTAATAATGAAAAACTGTTTTTT CASSTSDINNEKLFF
TRBJ2-1 . TRBD2 TRBV4-2 TGTGCCAGCAGCCACTACTTTTCCGGGACTAGCGGGACCTACTCCTACAATGAGCAGTTCTTC CASSHYFSGTSGTYSYNEQFF
TRBJ2-7 once . TRBV12-3/TRBV12-4 TGCGCAGGGGGGTCCTACGAGCAGTACTTC CAGGSYEQYF
TRBJ2-3 . . TRBV28 TGTGCCAGCGGCCTGGACTACCTGAGCACAGATACGCAGTATTTT CASGLDYLSTDTQYF